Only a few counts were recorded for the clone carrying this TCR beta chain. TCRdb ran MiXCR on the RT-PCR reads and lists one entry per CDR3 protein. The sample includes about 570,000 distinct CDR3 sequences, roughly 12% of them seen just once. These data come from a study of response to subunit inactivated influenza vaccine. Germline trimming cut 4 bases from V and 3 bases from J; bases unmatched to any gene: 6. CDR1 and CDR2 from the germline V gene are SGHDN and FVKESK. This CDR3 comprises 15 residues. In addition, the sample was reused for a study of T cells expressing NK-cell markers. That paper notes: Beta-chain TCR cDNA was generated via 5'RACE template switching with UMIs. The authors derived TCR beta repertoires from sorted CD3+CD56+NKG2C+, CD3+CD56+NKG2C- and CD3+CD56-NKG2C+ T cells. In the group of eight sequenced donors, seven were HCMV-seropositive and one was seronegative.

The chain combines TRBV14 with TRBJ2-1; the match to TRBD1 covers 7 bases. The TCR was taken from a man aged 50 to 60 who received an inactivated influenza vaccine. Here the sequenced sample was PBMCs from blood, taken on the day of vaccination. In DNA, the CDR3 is TGTGCCAGCAGCCCCTCCGGGACAGTCTACAATGAGCAGTTCTTC. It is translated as CASSPSGTVYNEQFF.